The 7 T cell receptor beta chains reported below all come from one sample, sequenced in a study of T cell responses to AZD1222 COVID-19 vaccine. Sequencing was performed with immunoSEQ multiplex PCR; in TCRdb, only in-frame clones are kept and a portion is missing. This sample carries around 91,000 clones, 70% to 90% of them seen once, and the ten largest clones take around 21%. Sequences were derived from peripheral blood, sampled on day 0 of AZD1222 vaccination. The receptors stem from an adult in good health.

The rearrangement uses TRBV7-9 and TRBJ2-1, with 7 positions matching TRBD1. V lost 5 bases and J lost 2; bases outside the gene matches: 9. The germline V gene encodes CDR1 SEHNR and CDR2 FQNEAQ (reference sequence). This CDR3 has 16 residues. In nucleotides, the CDR3 is TGTGCCAGCAGCGCTCTGAGGGACAGCGCCTACAATGAGCAGTTCTTC. Encoded protein: CASSALRDSAYNEQFF.

This clone was observed a single time. The chain combines TRBV6-2 or TRBV6-3 with TRBJ2-1; a weak D match, TRBD1 (6 bases). The ends were cut back, 4 bases at V and 5 bases at J, with 15 bases in the middle. The V gene's germline CDR1 is MNHEY and CDR2 SVGEGT. The CDR3 extends over 15 amino acids. CDR3 sequence: CASSSPDRYDNEQFF. The CDR3 DNA is TGTGCCAGCAGTTCACCGGACAGATATGACAATGAGCAGTTCTTC.

This chain joins TRBV27 and TRBJ1-2; maybe TRBD1 (6 bases). The ends were cut back, 6 bases at V and 4 bases at J, with 12 bases in the middle. The CDR3 is 13 residues long. Germline CDR1 is MNHEY and CDR2 is SMNVEV (reference sequence). CDR3 loop: CASRSQGPYGYTF. CDR3 nucleotides: TGTGCCAGCAGAAGTCAGGGGCCCTATGGCTACACCTTC.

The V call is TRBV12-3 or TRBV12-4, the J call TRBJ1-3; tentative D call: TRBD1 (5 bases). The CDR3 has 13 amino acids. Trimming took 3 bases from V and 3 from J, leaving 6 bases between them. The CDR3 sequence: CASSFQGGNTIYF. The CDR3 DNA follows: TGTGCCAGCAGTTTCCAGGGTGGAAACACCATATATTTT.

This clone appeared a single time. V gene TRBV6-5 combines with J gene TRBJ2-7, with D unclear. The V gene lost 6 bases and the J gene lost 4 bases, with 10 bases spanning the gap. The germline V gene has CDR1 MNHEY and CDR2 SVGAGI. The CDR3 runs 12 residues. DNA of the CDR3: TGTGCCAGCAGCCTCCCTGGATACGAGCAGTACTTC. It encodes CASSLPGYEQYF.

The V and J genes are TRBV12-3 or TRBV12-4 and TRBJ2-3, with TRBD2 matching 9 bases. This CDR3 region has 12 residues. Losses at the gene ends were 6 bases for V and 6 bases for J; bases not matched to a gene: 1. The CDR3 region is CASRREGDTQYF. The CDR3 DNA reads TGTGCCAGCAGGCGGGAGGGGGATACGCAGTATTTT.

The chain is built from TRBV6-5 and TRBJ2-7, with TRBD2 matching over 12 bases. The ends lost 5 bases at V and 2 bases at J; junction bases unmatched: 4. This CDR3 has 15 amino acids. The germline V gene has CDR1 MNHEY and CDR2 SVGAGI. The CDR3 nucleotides are TGTGCCAGCAGTCGAAGGACTAGCGGGACCTACGAGCAGTACTTC. Amino acid sequence: CASSRRTSGTYEQYF.